Listed below are T cell receptor beta chains from one sample, sequenced in a study of T cells in Graves' hyperthyroidism and ophthalmopathy. From the multiplex PCR reads, TCRdb called clonotypes with MiXCR, one entry per CDR3 protein. The table lists 550,000 to 600,000 distinct CDR3 sequences, 40% to 55% of them singletons. Sequenced sample: peripheral blood or thyroid tissue (not recorded which). These receptors came from an adult woman with Graves' disease, either hyperthyroidism or ophthalmopathy (not recorded which). CDR3s include the opening cysteine and the closing phenylalanine or tryptophan. The D gene is left open where the match is weak. The listing skips clone size in some rows; elsewhere it reads once, few, many or a size class.

CDR3 protein: CASSYAGNSNQPQHF; CDR3 DNA: TGTGCCAGCAGTTACGCAGGGAATAGCAATCAGCCCCAGCATTTT; V gene: TRBV6-5; CDR3 length: 15; clone size: many; J gene: TRBJ1-5; D gene: -
CDR3 protein: CASSSLPQGLQETQYF; CDR3 DNA: TGTGCCAGCAGTAGCCTACCACAGGGGCTTCAAGAGACCCAGTACTTC; V gene: TRBV6-5; CDR3 length: 16; clone size: many; J gene: TRBJ2-5; D gene: TRBD1
CDR3 protein: CSPGPRGEQYF; CDR3 DNA: TGCAGCCCGGGCCCCCGGGGCGAGCAGTACTTC; V gene: TRBV29-1; CDR3 length: 11; clone size: many; J gene: TRBJ2-7; D gene: -
CDR3 protein: CASSNLEDDYEQYF; CDR3 DNA: TGTGCCAGCAGCAATCTAGAGGATGACTACGAGCAGTACTTC; V gene: TRBV6-4; CDR3 length: 14; clone size: many; J gene: TRBJ2-7; D gene: -
CDR3 protein: CASSQVTGVEETQYF; CDR3 DNA: TGCGCCAGCAGCCAAGTTACGGGAGTCGAGGAGACCCAGTACTTC; V gene: TRBV4-1; CDR3 length: 15; clone size: many; J gene: TRBJ2-5; D gene: -
CDR3 protein: CASSFRQGHNQPQHF; CDR3 DNA: TGCGCCAGCAGCTTCAGACAGGGGCACAATCAGCCCCAGCATTTT; V gene: TRBV5-4; CDR3 length: 15; clone size: -; J gene: TRBJ1-5; D gene: TRBD1
CDR3 protein: CASSLTWGGTGELFF; CDR3 DNA: TGTGCCAGCAGTCTGACCTGGGGGGGCACCGGGGAGCTGTTTTTT; V gene: TRBV28; CDR3 length: 15; clone size: -; J gene: TRBJ2-2; D gene: TRBD2
CDR3 protein: CATSPVTGAPNTGELFF; CDR3 DNA: TGTGCCACCAGTCCTGTAACAGGGGCTCCGAACACCGGGGAGCTGTTTTTT; V gene: TRBV24-1; CDR3 length: 17; clone size: -; J gene: TRBJ2-2; D gene: TRBD1
CDR3 protein: CASSQETGRNGYTF; CDR3 DNA: TGTGCCAGCAGCCAAGAGACAGGGCGGAATGGCTACACCTTC; V gene: TRBV14; CDR3 length: 14; clone size: -; J gene: TRBJ1-2; D gene: TRBD1
CDR3 protein: CASSEYSGRGYTF; CDR3 DNA: TGTGCCAGCAGTGAATATTCCGGTCGGGGCTACACCTTC; V gene: TRBV25-1; CDR3 length: 13; clone size: many; J gene: TRBJ1-2; D gene: -
CDR3 protein: CASSLEGSSYEQYF; CDR3 DNA: TGCGCCAGCAGCTTGGAGGGGAGCTCTTACGAGCAGTACTTC; V gene: TRBV5-1; CDR3 length: 14; clone size: many; J gene: TRBJ2-7; D gene: -
CDR3 protein: CASIIYQGHPEKLFF; CDR3 DNA: TGTGCCAGCATTATCTACCAGGGACACCCTGAAAAACTGTTTTTT; V gene: TRBV6-1; CDR3 length: 15; clone size: -; J gene: TRBJ1-4; D gene: -
CDR3 protein: CAIMTGVSEKLFF; CDR3 DNA: TGTGCCATTATGACAGGGGTCAGTGAAAAACTGTTTTTT; V gene: TRBV10-3; CDR3 length: 13; clone size: -; J gene: TRBJ1-4; D gene: TRBD1
CDR3 protein: CASSLLSIYEQYYGYTF; CDR3 DNA: TGTGCCAGCAGCCTACTTAGTATTTACGAGCAGTACTATGGCTACACCTTC; V gene: TRBV7-2; CDR3 length: 17; clone size: -; J gene: TRBJ1-2; D gene: -
CDR3 protein: CAISEGRENEKLFF; CDR3 DNA: TGTGCCATCAGTGAGGGCAGAGAGAATGAAAAACTGTTTTTT; V gene: TRBV10-3; CDR3 length: 14; clone size: -; J gene: TRBJ1-4; D gene: -
CDR3 protein: CASSQEGEQPQHF; CDR3 DNA: TGTGCCAGCAGCCAAGAAGGGGAACAGCCCCAGCATTTT; V gene: TRBV4-2; CDR3 length: 13; clone size: -; J gene: TRBJ1-5; D gene: -
CDR3 protein: CSARRGQGSGSNQPQHF; CDR3 DNA: TGCAGTGCTAGAAGGGGACAGGGGAGTGGAAGCAATCAGCCCCAGCATTTT; V gene: TRBV20-1; CDR3 length: 17; clone size: many; J gene: TRBJ1-5; D gene: TRBD1
CDR3 protein: CSASRDTSGDDGYTF; CDR3 DNA: TGCAGTGCTAGCCGGGACACTTCCGGGGACGATGGCTACACCTTC; V gene: TRBV20-1; CDR3 length: 15; clone size: -; J gene: TRBJ1-2; D gene: -
CDR3 protein: CATTRNSYNEQFF; CDR3 DNA: TGTGCCACCACTCGAAACTCCTACAATGAGCAGTTCTTC; V gene: TRBV15; CDR3 length: 13; clone size: many; J gene: TRBJ2-1; D gene: -
CDR3 protein: CASSQEGQGAWTEAFF; CDR3 DNA: TGTGCCAGCAGCCAAGAGGGACAGGGGGCTTGGACTGAAGCTTTCTTT; V gene: TRBV14; CDR3 length: 16; clone size: -; J gene: TRBJ1-1; D gene: TRBD1
CDR3 protein: CASSQPLGGQGAGEQYF; CDR3 DNA: TGTGCCAGCAGCCAACCGTTGGGGGGACAGGGGGCAGGCGAGCAGTACTTC; V gene: TRBV4-2; CDR3 length: 17; clone size: many; J gene: TRBJ2-7; D gene: TRBD1
CDR3 protein: CASSVGDRIANYGYTF; CDR3 DNA: TGTGCCAGCAGCGTAGGTGACAGGATTGCTAACTATGGCTACACCTTC; V gene: TRBV9; CDR3 length: 16; clone size: once; J gene: TRBJ1-2; D gene: -
CDR3 protein: CASSDSTGTDTEAFF; CDR3 DNA: TGTGCCAGCAGTGACTCGACGGGGACGGACACTGAAGCTTTCTTT; V gene: TRBV6-4; CDR3 length: 15; clone size: -; J gene: TRBJ1-1; D gene: -
CDR3 protein: CSARDQLPEQYF; CDR3 DNA: TGCAGTGCTAGAGACCAATTGCCAGAGCAGTACTTC; V gene: TRBV20-1; CDR3 length: 12; clone size: many; J gene: TRBJ2-7; D gene: -
CDR3 protein: CASSRRDGRRQNYGYTF; CDR3 DNA: TGTGCCAGCAGCCGACGGGACGGACGACGTCAAAACTATGGCTACACCTTC; V gene: TRBV27; CDR3 length: 17; clone size: few; J gene: TRBJ1-2; D gene: -
CDR3 protein: CSVGGPNTEAFF; CDR3 DNA: TGCAGCGTAGGGGGTCCGAACACTGAAGCTTTCTTT; V gene: TRBV29-1; CDR3 length: 12; clone size: -; J gene: TRBJ1-1; D gene: -
CDR3 protein: CASSLFDRGFYEQYF; CDR3 DNA: TGTGCCAGCAGTTTATTTGACAGGGGGTTTTACGAGCAGTACTTC; V gene: TRBV28; CDR3 length: 15; clone size: -; J gene: TRBJ2-7; D gene: TRBD1
CDR3 protein: CASSLGPNTEAFF; CDR3 DNA: TGTGCCAGCAGTCTGGGACCGAACACTGAAGCTTTCTTT; V gene: TRBV5-1; CDR3 length: 13; clone size: many; J gene: TRBJ1-1; D gene: -
CDR3 protein: CATGQAGGYEQYF; CDR3 DNA: TGTGCCACCGGTCAGGCGGGAGGCTACGAGCAGTACTTC; V gene: TRBV15; CDR3 length: 13; clone size: many; J gene: TRBJ2-7; D gene: TRBD2
CDR3 protein: CSVEARAAPHYEQYF; CDR3 DNA: TGCAGCGTAGAGGCCAGGGCGGCCCCCCACTACGAGCAGTACTTC; V gene: TRBV29-1; CDR3 length: 15; clone size: -; J gene: TRBJ2-7; D gene: -
CDR3 protein: CASRGEAKNIQYF; CDR3 DNA: TGTGCCAGCAGGGGGGAGGCCAAAAACATTCAGTACTTC; V gene: TRBV2; CDR3 length: 13; clone size: -; J gene: TRBJ2-4; D gene: -
CDR3 protein: CASRTPVRRVNTEAFF; CDR3 DNA: TGTGCCAGCAGGACCCCCGTCCGGCGTGTGAACACTGAAGCTTTCTTT; V gene: TRBV2; CDR3 length: 16; clone size: many; J gene: TRBJ1-1; D gene: -
CDR3 protein: CSVLTGDGQCF; CDR3 DNA: TGCAGCGTCCTTACAGGGGACGGCCAGTGCTTC; V gene: TRBV29-1; CDR3 length: 11; clone size: -; J gene: TRBJ2-7; D gene: TRBD1
CDR3 protein: CAISGQASGDEQFF; CDR3 DNA: TGTGCCATCAGTGGGCAGGCTAGCGGGGACGAGCAGTTCTTC; V gene: TRBV10-3; CDR3 length: 14; clone size: -; J gene: TRBJ2-1; D gene: TRBD2
CDR3 protein: CASSLSVWGYTDTQYF; CDR3 DNA: TGTGCCAGCAGCTTAAGTGTGTGGGGTTACACAGATACGCAGTATTTT; V gene: TRBV7-6; CDR3 length: 16; clone size: -; J gene: TRBJ2-3; D gene: -
CDR3 protein: CAWSVSTAGYGYTF; CDR3 DNA: TGTGCCTGGAGTGTATCGACAGCCGGTTATGGCTACACCTTC; V gene: TRBV30; CDR3 length: 14; clone size: -; J gene: TRBJ1-2; D gene: -
CDR3 protein: CASSLMGRDYEQYF; CDR3 DNA: TGTGCCAGCAGCTTAATGGGCAGGGACTACGAGCAGTACTTC; V gene: TRBV7-8; CDR3 length: 14; clone size: -; J gene: TRBJ2-7; D gene: -
CDR3 protein: CASSLVLQTGELFF; CDR3 DNA: TGTGCCAGCAGCCTAGTACTACAGACCGGGGAGCTGTTTTTT; V gene: TRBV7-2; CDR3 length: 14; clone size: few; J gene: TRBJ2-2; D gene: -
CDR3 protein: CASNGGGSYEQYF; CDR3 DNA: TGTGCCAGCAACGGGGGGGGCTCCTACGAGCAGTACTTC; V gene: TRBV7-8; CDR3 length: 13; clone size: many; J gene: TRBJ2-7; D gene: TRBD2
CDR3 protein: CASRRTGGHLGYTF; CDR3 DNA: TGTGCCAGCAGAAGAACGGGGGGCCATCTGGGCTACACCTTC; V gene: TRBV5-6; CDR3 length: 14; clone size: -; J gene: TRBJ1-2; D gene: -
CDR3 protein: CASSQDQGNQPQHF; CDR3 DNA: TGCGCCAGCAGCCAAGATCAGGGAAATCAGCCCCAGCATTTT; V gene: TRBV7-2; CDR3 length: 14; clone size: few; J gene: TRBJ1-5; D gene: -
CDR3 protein: CASREDSGNTEAFF; CDR3 DNA: TGTGCCAGTAGAGAGGACAGTGGGAACACTGAAGCTTTCTTT; V gene: TRBV19; CDR3 length: 14; clone size: -; J gene: TRBJ1-1; D gene: -
CDR3 protein: CASGDATGGLNYGYTF; CDR3 DNA: TGTGCCAGCGGAGACGCTACAGGGGGCCTTAACTATGGCTACACCTTC; V gene: TRBV11-2; CDR3 length: 16; clone size: many; J gene: TRBJ1-2; D gene: TRBD1
CDR3 protein: CASSPGVVYSGELFF; CDR3 DNA: TGTGCCAGCAGCCCCGGAGTTGTTTACTCCGGGGAGCTGTTTTTT; V gene: TRBV7-9; CDR3 length: 15; clone size: many; J gene: TRBJ2-2; D gene: -
CDR3 protein: CASSIDGGYDYTF; CDR3 DNA: TGTGCCAGCAGCATTGATGGGGGCTACGACTACACCTTC; V gene: TRBV5-4; CDR3 length: 13; clone size: -; J gene: TRBJ1-2; D gene: -